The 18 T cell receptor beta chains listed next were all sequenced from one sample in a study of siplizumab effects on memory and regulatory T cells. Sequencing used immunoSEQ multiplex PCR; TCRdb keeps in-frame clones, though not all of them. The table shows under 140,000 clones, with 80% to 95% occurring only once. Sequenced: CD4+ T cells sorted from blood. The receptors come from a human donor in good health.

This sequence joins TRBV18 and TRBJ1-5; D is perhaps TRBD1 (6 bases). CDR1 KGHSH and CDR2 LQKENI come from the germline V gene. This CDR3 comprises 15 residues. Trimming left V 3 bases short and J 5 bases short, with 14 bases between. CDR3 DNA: TGTGCCAGCTCACCTGGGAAGGAGGGGGATCAGCCCCAGCATTTT. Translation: CASSPGKEGDQPQHF.

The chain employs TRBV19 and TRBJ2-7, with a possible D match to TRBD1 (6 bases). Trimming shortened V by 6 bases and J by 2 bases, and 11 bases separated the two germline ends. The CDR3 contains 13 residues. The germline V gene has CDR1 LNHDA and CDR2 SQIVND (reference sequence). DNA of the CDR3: TGTGCCAGTAGGCAGGACAGTACCTACGAGCAGTACTTC. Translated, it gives CASRQDSTYEQYF.

CDR3 nucleotide sequence: TGTGCCAGGCAACCTCGTCTTCGTAAACCTGGAAACACCATATATTTT. Residues: CARQPRLRKPGNTIYF. The chain has TRBV6-4 and TRBJ1-3, with unresolved D. Germline lookup yields CDR1 MRHNA and CDR2 SNTAGT. This CDR3 spans 16 amino acids. V lost 9 bases and J lost 2, with 20 bases in between.

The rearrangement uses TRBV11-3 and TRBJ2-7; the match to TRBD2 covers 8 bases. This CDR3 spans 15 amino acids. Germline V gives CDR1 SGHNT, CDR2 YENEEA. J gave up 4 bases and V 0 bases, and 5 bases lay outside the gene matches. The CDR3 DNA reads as TGTGCCAGCAGCTTAGAAGCGGGAGCGCTATACGAGCAGTACTTC. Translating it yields CASSLEAGALYEQYF. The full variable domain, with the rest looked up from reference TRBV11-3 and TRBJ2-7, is EAGVVQSPRYKIIEKKQPVAFWCNPISGHNTLYWYLQNLGQGPELLIRYENEEAVDDSQLPKDRFSAERLKGVDSTLKIQPAELGDSAVYLCASSLEAGALYEQYFGPGTRLTVT.

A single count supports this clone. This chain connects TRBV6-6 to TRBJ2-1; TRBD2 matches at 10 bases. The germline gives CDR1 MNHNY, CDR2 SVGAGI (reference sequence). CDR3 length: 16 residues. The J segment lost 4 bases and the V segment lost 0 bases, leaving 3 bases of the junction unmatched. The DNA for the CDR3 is TGTGCCAGCAGTTACTCCGGGACTAGCGCGTACAATGAGCAGTTCTTC. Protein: CASSYSGTSAYNEQFF.

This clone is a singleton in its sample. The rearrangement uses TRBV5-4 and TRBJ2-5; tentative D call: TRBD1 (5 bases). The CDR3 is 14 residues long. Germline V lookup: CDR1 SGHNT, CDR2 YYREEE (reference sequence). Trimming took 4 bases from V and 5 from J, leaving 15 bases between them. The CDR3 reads CASSDRQGSETQYF. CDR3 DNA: TGTGCCAGCAGCGATCGCCAGGGTAGTGAGACCCAGTACTTC.

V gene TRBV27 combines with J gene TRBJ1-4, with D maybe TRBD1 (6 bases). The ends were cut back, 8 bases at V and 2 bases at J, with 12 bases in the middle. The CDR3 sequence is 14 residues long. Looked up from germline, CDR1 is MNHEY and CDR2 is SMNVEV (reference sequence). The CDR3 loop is CASGNRGTNEKLFF. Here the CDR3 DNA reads TGTGCCAGCGGAAATAGGGGGACTAATGAAAAACTGTTTTTT.

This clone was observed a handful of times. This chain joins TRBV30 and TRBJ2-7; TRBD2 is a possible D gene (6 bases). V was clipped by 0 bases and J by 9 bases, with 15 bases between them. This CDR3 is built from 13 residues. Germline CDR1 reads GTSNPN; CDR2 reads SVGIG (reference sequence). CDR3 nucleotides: TGTGCCTGGAGTGTACGCGGGGACCAGGGGCAGTACTTC. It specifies CAWSVRGDQGQYF. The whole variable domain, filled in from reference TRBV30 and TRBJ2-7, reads SQTIHQWPATLVQPVGSPLSLECTVEGTSNPNLYWYRQAAGRGLQLLFYSVGIGQISSEVPQNLSASRPQDRQFILSSKKLLLSDSGFYLCAWSVRGDQGQYFGPGTRLTVT.

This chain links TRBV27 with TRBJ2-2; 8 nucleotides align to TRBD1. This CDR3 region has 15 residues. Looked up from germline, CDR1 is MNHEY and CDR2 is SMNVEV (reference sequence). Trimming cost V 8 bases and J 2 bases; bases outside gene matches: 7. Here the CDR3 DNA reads TGTGCCAGCCGAAAGGGACAGGTTAACACCGGGGAGCTGTTTTTT. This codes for CASRKGQVNTGELFF.

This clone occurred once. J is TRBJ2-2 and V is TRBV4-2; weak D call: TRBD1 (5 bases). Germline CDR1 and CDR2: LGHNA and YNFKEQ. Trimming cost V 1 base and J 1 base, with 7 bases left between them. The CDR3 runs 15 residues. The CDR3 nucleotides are TGTGCCAGCAGCCAAGTCACAGGGAACACCGGGGAGCTGTTTTTT. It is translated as CASSQVTGNTGELFF.

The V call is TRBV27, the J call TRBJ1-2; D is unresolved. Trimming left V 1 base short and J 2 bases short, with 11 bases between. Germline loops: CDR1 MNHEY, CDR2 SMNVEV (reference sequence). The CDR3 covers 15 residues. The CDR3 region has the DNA TGTGCCAGCAGTTTATTAGGAACGGTAAACTATGGCTACACCTTC. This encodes CASSLLGTVNYGYTF.

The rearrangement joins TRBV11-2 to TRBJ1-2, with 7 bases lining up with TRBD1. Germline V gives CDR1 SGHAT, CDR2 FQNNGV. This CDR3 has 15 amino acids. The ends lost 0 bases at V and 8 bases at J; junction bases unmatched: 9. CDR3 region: CASSLDLGGQGGYTF. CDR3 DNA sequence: TGTGCCAGCAGCTTAGATCTAGGGGGCCAGGGGGGCTACACCTTC. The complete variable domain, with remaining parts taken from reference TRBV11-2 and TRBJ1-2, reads EAGVAQSPRYKIIEKRQSVAFWCNPISGHATLYWYQQILGQGPKLLIQFQNNGVVDDSQLPKDRFSAERLKGVDSTLKIQPAKLEDSAVYLCASSLDLGGQGGYTFGSGTRLTVV.

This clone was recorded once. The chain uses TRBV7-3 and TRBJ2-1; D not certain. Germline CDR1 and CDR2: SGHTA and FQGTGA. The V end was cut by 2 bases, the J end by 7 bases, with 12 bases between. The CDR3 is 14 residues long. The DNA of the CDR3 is TGTGCCAGCAGCTTATTAGTGGGGTGGAATGAGCAGTTCTTC. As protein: CASSLLVGWNEQFF.

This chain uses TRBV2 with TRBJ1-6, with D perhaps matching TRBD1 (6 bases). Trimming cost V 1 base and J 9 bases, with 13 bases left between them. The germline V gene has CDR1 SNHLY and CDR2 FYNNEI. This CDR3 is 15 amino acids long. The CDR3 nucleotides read TGTGCCAGCAGTGAAGAGGGGGAATGGGGTTCACCCCTCCACTTT. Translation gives CASSEEGEWGSPLHF.

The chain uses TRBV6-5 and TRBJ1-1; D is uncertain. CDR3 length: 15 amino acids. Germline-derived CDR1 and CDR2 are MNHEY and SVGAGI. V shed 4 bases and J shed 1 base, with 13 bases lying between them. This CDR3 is CASSFSSHSNTEAFF. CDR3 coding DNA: TGTGCCAGCAGTTTTTCGAGTCATTCGAACACTGAAGCTTTCTTT.

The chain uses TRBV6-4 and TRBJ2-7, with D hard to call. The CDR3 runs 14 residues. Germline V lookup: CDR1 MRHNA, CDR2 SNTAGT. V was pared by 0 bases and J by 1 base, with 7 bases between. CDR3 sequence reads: CASSDSSRSYEQYF. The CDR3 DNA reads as TGTGCCAGCAGTGACTCGAGCCGGTCCTACGAGCAGTACTTC.

The CDR3 is CASSVGLAAHRETQYF. The CDR3 DNA sequence: TGTGCCAGCAGCGTAGGGCTAGCGGCCCATAGGGAGACCCAGTACTTC. This chain uses TRBV9 with TRBJ2-5, with TRBD2 matching over 7 bases. Germline loops: CDR1 SGDLS, CDR2 YYNGEE. This CDR3 comprises 16 residues. Losses at the gene ends were 0 bases for V and 5 bases for J; bases not matched to a gene: 10. Full variable domain (missing parts from reference TRBV9 and TRBJ2-5): DSGVTQTPKHLITATGQRVTLRCSPRSGDLSVYWYQQSLDQGLQFLIQYYNGEERAKGNILERFSAQQFPDLHSELNLSSLELGDSALYFCASSVGLAAHRETQYFGPGTRLLVL.

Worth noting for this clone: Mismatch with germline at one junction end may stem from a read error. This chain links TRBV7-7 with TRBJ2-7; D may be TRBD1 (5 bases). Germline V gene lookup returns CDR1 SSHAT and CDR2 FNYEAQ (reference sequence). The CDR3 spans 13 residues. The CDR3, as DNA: TGTGCTAGCAGCTTAGACGTTAGGGGCGAGCAGTACTTC. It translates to CASSLDVRGEQYF.